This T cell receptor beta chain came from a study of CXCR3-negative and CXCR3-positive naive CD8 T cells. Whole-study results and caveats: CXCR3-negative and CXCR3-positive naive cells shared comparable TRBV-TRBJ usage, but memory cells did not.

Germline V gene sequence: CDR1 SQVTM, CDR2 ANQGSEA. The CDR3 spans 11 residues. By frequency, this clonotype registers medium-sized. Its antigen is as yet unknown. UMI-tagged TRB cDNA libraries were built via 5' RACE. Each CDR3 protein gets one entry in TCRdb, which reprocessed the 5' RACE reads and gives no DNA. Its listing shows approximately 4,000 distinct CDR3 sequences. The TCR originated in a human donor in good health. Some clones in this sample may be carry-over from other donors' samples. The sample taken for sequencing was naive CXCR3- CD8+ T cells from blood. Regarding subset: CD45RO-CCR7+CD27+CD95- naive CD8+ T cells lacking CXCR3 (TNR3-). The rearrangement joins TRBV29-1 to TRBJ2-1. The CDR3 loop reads CSVELVNEQFF.